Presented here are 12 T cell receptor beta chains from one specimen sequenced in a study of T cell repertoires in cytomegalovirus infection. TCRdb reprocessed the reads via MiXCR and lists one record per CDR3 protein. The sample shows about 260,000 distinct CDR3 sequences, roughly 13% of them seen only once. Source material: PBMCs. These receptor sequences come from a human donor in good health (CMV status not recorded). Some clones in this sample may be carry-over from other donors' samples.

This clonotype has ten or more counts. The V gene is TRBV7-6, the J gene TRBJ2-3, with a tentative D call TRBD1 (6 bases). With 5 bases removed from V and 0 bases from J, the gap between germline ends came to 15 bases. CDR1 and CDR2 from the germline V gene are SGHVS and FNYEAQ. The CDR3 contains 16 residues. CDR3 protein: CASSPRWGPSTDTQYF. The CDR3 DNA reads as TGTGCCAGCAGCCCAAGGTGGGGGCCGAGCACAGATACGCAGTATTTT.

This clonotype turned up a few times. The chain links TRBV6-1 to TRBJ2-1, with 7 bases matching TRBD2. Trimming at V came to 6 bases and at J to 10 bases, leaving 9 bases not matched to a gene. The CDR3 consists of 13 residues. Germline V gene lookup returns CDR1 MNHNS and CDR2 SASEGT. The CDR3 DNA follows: TGTGCCAGCAGGCCCACTGGGGGGGGGGAGCAGTTCTTC. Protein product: CASRPTGGGEQFF.

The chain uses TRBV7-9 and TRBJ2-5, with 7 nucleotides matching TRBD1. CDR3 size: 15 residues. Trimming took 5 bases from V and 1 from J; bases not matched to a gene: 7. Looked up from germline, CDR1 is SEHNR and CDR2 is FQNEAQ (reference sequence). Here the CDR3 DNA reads TGTGCCAGCAGCAACACTGGGACAGCCCAAGAGACCCAGTACTTC. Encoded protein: CASSNTGTAQETQYF.

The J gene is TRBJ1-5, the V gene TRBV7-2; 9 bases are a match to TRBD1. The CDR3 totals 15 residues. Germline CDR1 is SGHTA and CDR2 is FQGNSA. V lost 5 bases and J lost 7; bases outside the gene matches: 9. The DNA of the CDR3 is TGTGCCAGCAGCCCCGGGACAGGGATGTACCAGCCCCAGCATTTT. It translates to CASSPGTGMYQPQHF.

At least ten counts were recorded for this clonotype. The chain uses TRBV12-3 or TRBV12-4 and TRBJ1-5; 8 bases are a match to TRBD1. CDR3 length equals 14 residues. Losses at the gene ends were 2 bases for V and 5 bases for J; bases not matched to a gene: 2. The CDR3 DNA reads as TGTGCCAGCAGTTTAACAGGGGGTTATCAGCCCCAGCATTTT. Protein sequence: CASSLTGGYQPQHF.

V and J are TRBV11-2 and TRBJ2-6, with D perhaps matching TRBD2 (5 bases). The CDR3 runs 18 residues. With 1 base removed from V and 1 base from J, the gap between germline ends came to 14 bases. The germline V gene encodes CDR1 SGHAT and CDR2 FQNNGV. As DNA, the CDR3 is TGTGCCAGCAGCTTAGGTCGGGATCCCATTTCTGGGGCCAACGTCCTGACTTTC. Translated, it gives CASSLGRDPISGANVLTF.

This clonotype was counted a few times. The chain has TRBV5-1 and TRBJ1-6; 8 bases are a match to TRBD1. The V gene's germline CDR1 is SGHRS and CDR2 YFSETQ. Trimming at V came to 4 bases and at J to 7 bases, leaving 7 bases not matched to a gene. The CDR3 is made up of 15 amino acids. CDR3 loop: CASSKATGDNSPLHF. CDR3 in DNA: TGCGCCAGCAGCAAGGCGACAGGGGACAATTCACCCCTCCACTTT.

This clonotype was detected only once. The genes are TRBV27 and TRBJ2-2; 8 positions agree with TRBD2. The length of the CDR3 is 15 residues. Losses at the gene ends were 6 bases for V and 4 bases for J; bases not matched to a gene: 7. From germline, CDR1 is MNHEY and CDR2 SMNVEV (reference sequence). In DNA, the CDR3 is TGTGCCAGCAGGTGGACTAGCCAGGGCACCGGGGAGCTGTTTTTT. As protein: CASRWTSQGTGELFF.

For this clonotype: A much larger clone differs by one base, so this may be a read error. CDR3 nucleotide sequence: TGCGCCAGCAGCTTAGGTCGACAGCCGCCTGGGGCCAAAGTCCTGACTTTC. Protein product: CASSLGRQPPGAKVLTF. This rearrangement joins TRBV5-1 to TRBJ2-6; TRBD1 is a possible D gene (5 bases). CDR1 and CDR2 (germline): SGHRS, YFSETQ. The CDR3 is 17 amino acids.

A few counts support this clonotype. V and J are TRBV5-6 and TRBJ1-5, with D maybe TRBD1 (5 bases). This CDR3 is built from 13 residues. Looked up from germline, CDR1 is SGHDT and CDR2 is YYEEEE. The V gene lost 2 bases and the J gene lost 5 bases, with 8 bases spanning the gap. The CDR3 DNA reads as TGTGCCAGCAGCTTCAGGGACCATCAGCCCCAGCATTTT. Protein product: CASSFRDHQPQHF.

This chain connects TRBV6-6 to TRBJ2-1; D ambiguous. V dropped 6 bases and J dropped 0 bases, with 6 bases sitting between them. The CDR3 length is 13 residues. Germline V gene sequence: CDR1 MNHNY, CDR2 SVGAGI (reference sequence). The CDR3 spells CASRGSSYNEQFF. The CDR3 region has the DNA TGTGCCAGCAGGGGAAGCTCCTACAATGAGCAGTTCTTC.

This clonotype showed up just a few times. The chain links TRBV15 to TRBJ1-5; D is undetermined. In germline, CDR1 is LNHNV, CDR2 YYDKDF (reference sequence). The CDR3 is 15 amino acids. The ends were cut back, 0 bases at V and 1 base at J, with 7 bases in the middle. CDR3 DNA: TGTGCCACCAGCAGAGATTTGGAAAGCAATCAGCCCCAGCATTTT. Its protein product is CATSRDLESNQPQHF.